These 5 T cell receptor beta chains were all obtained from the same sample, sequenced in a study of Graves' ophthalmopathy and Graves' hyperthyroidism. Amplification from RNA transcripts yielded the TCR beta CDR3 regions. Amplification began with first-round RT-PCR using HTBI primers, then second-round multiplex PCR was performed. Using its own MiXCR run on the multiplex PCR reads, TCRdb lists one record per CDR3 protein. The sample contains roughly 300,000 distinct CDR3 sequences, about a sixth of which appear only once. Sequenced material: peripheral blood. These receptors were collected from an adult man with Graves' ophthalmopathy.

Ten or more counts support this clonotype. This chain connects TRBV4-3 to TRBJ2-7; D unresolved. V lost 0 bases and J 4 bases, leaving 13 bases between the germline ends. This CDR3 is built from 15 residues. Per germline, CDR1 LGHNA and CDR2 YSLEER. The CDR3 reads CASSQERAGFYEQYF. For the CDR3, the DNA is TGCGCCAGCAGCCAAGAACGGGCCGGGTTTTACGAGCAGTACTTC.

This clonotype came up many times. J is TRBJ1-2 and V is TRBV30; D is ambiguous. The CDR3 extends over 13 amino acids. The V end was cut by 3 bases, the J end by 6 bases, with 14 bases between. The germline CDR1 and CDR2 sequences are GTSNPN and SVGIG (reference sequence). The CDR3 bases are TGTGCCTGGAGATCCTCGGAGGTCCATGGCTACACCTTC. It specifies CAWRSSEVHGYTF.

This clonotype was counted many times. The rearrangement joins TRBV7-9 to TRBJ1-3; D is uncertain. Trimming stripped 11 bases from V and 2 bases from J, with 16 bases between. Germline CDR1 is SEHNR and CDR2 is FQNEAQ (reference sequence). CDR3 length: 14 amino acids. The CDR3 reads CAFELRKAGNTIYF. The CDR3 coding sequence is TGTGCCTTTGAATTAAGGAAAGCTGGAAACACCATATATTTT.

This clonotype was counted many times. The chain is built from TRBV6-2 or TRBV6-3 and TRBJ1-5; tentatively, D is TRBD1 (5 bases). In germline, CDR1 is MNHEY, CDR2 SVGEGT. With 2 bases removed from V and 7 bases from J, the gap between germline ends came to 15 bases. This CDR3 is built from 15 residues. The CDR3 protein is CASSYLRDQSQPQHF. The CDR3 DNA is TGTGCCAGCAGTTACCTCAGGGACCAATCCCAGCCCCAGCATTTT.

This clonotype appeared a few times. V is TRBV6-5 and J is TRBJ2-7; 9 bases map to TRBD1. The V and J ends lost 2 bases and 3 bases, in that order; junction bases with no gene match: 2. The V gene's germline CDR1 is MNHEY and CDR2 SVGAGI. CDR3 length: 14 amino acids. CDR3 protein: CASSYGTGLYEQYF. The CDR3 DNA reads TGTGCCAGCAGTTACGGGACAGGGCTCTACGAGCAGTACTTC.